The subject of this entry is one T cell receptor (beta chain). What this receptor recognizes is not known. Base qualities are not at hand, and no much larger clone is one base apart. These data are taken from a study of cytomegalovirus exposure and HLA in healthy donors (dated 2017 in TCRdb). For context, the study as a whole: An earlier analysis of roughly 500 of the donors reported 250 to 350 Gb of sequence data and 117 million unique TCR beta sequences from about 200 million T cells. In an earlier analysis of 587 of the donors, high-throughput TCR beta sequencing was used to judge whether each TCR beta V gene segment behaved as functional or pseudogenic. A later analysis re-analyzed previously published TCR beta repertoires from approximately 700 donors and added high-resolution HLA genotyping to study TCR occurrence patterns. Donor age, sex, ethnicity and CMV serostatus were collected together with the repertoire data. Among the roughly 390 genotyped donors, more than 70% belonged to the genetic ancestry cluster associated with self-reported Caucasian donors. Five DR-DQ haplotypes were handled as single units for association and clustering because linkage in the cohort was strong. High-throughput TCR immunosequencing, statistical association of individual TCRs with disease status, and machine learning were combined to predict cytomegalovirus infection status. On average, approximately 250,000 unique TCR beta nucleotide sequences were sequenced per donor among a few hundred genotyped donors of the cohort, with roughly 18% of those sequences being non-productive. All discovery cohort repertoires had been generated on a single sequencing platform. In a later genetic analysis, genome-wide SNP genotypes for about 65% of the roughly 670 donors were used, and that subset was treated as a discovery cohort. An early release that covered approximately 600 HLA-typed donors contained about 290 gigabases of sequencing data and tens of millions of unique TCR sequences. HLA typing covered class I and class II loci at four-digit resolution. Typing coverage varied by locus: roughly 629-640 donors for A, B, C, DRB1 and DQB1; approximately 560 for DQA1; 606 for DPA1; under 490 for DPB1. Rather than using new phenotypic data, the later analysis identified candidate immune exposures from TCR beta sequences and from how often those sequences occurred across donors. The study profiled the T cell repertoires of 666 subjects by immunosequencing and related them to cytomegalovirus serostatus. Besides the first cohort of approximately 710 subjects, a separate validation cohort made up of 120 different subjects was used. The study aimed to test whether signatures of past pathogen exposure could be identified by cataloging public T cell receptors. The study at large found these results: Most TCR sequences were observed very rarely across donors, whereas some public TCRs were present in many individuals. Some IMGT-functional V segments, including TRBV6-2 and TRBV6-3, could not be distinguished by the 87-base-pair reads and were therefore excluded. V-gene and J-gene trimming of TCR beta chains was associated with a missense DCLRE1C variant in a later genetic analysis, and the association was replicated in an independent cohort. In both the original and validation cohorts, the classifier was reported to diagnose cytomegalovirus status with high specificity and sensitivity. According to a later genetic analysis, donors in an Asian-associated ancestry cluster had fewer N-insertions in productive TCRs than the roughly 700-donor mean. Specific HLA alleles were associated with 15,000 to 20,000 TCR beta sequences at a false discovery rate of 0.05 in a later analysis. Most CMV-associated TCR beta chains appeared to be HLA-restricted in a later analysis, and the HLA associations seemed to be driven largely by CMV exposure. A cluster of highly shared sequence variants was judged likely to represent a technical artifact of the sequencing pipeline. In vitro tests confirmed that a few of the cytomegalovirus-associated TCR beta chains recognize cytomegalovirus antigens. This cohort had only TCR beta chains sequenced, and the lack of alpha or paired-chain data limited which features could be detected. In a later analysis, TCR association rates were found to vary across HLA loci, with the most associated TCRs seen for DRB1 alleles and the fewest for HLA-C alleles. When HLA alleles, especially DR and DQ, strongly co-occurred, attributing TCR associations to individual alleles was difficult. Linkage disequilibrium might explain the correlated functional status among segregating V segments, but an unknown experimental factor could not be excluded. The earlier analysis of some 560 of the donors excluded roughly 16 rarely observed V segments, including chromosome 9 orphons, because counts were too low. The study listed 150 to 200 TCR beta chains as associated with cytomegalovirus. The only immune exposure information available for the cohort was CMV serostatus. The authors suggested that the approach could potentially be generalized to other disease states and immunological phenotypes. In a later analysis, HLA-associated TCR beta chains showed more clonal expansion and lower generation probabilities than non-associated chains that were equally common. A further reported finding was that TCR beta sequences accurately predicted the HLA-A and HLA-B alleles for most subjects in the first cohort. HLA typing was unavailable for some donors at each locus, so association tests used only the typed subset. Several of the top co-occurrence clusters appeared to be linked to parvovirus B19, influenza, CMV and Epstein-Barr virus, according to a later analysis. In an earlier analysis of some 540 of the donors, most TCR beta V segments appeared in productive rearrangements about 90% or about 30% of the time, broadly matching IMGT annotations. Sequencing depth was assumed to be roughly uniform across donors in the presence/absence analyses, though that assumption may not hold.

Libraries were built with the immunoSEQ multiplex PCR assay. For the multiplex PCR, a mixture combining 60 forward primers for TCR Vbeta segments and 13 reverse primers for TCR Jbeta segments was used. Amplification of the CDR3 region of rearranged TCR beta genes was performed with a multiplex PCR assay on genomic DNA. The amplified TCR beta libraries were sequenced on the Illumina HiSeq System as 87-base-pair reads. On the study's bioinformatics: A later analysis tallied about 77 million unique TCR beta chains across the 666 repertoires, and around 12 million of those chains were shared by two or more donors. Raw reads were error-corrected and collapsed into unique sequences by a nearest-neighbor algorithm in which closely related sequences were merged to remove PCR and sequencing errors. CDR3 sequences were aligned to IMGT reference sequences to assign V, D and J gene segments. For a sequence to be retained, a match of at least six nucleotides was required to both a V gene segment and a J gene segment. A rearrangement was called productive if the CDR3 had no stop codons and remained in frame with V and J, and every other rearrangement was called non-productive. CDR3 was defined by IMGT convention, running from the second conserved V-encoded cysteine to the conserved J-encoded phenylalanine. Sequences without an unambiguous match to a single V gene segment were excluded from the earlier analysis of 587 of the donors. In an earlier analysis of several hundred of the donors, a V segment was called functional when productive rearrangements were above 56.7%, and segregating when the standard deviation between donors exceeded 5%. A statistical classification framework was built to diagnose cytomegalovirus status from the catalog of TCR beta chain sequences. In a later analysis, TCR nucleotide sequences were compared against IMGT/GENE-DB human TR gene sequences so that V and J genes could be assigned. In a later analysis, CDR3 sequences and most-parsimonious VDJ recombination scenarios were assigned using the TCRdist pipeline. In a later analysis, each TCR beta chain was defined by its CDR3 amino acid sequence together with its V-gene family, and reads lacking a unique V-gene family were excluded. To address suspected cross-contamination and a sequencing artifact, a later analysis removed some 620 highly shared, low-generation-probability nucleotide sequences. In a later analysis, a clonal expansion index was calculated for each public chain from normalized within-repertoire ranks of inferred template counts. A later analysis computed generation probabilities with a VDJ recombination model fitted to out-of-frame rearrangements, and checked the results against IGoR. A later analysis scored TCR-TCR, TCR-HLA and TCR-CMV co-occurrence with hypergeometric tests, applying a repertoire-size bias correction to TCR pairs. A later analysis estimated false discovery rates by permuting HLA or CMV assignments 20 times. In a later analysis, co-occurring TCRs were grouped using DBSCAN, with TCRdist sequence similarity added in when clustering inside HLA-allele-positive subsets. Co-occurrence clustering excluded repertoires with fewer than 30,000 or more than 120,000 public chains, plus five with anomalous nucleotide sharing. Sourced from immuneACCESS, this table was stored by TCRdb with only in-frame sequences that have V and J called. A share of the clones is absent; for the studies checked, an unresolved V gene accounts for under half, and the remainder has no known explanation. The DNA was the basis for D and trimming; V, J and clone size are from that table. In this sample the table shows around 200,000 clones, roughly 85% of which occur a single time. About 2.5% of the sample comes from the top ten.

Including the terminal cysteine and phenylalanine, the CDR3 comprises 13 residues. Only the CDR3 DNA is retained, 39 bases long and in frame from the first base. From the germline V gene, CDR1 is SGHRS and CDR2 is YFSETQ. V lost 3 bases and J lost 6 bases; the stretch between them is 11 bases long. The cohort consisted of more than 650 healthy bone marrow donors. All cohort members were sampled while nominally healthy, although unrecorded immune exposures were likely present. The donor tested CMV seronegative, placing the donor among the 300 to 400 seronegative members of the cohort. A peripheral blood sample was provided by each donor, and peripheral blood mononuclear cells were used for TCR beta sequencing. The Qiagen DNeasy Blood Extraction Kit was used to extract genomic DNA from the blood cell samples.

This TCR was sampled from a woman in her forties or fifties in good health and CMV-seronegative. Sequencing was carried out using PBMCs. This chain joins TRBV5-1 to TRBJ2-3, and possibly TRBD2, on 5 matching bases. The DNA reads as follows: TGCGCCAGCAGCTCGGGGTCCGGGGATACGCAGTATTTT. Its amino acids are CASSSGSGDTQYF.